This T cell receptor (beta chain) was identified in a study of T cells in Graves' hyperthyroidism and ophthalmopathy. V was shortened by 7 bases and J by 2 bases, with 12 bases between the two germline ends. Germline V CDR1 and CDR2: LNHDA, SQIVND (reference sequence). The CDR3 covers 14 residues. Of note for this clonotype: The target antigen is unknown.

Study-wide results and limits: The model identified upcoming ophthalmopathy a median roughly 6.5 months ahead of onset. Blood also held most thyroid clonotypes expanded beyond 0.001.

Based on clinical symptoms, serum thyroxine and TRAb, thyroid ultrasound and orbital computed tomography, diagnoses were reached. TCR beta CDR3 sequences were amplified from RNA transcripts. The primer set for the first-round RT-PCR of the TCR CDR3 was HTBI. TCRdb reanalysed the multiplex PCR reads using MiXCR and keeps one entry per CDR3 protein. Of over 650,000 distinct CDR3 sequences in the sample, about 45% were seen once. The rearrangement joins TRBV19 to TRBJ1-5; no firm D call. The source material was peripheral blood or thyroid tissue (not recorded which). This clonotype was obtained from an adult man with Graves' disease, either hyperthyroidism or ophthalmopathy (not recorded which). The CDR3 DNA sequence: TGTGCCAGTACCGCCGGAAGGGGCAATCAGCCCCAGCATTTT. This gives the protein CASTAGRGNQPQHF.